The rows below give T cell receptor beta chains drawn from one sample of a study of blood T cell repertoires in COVID-19. Profiled with immunoSEQ multiplex PCR; TCRdb holds only in-frame clones, not every one. The sample contains over 65,000 clones, less than 90% of which appear only once. The sample was peripheral blood. These receptors all come from an elderly man with COVID-19, enrolled during active disease. CDR3s include the opening cysteine and the closing phenylalanine or tryptophan. D genes are given only for firm matches. Size tells how often a clone was seen (once, few, many) or the class of an expanded clone, and some rows leave it out.

D gene,J gene,clone size,V gene,CDR3 protein,CDR3 DNA
NA,TRBJ1-3,NA,TRBV6-5,CASSYHPTSGNTIYF,TGTGCCAGCAGTTACCACCCTACCTCTGGAAACACCATATATTTT
NA,TRBJ2-1,NA,TRBV4-1,CASSQVAAFNEQFF,TGCGCCAGCAGCCAAGTGGCTGCCTTCAATGAGCAGTTCTTC
NA,TRBJ1-2,once,TRBV18,CASSPPSQGFYGYTF,TGTGCCAGCTCACCACCCTCGCAGGGATTCTATGGCTACACCTTC
TRBD1,TRBJ1-5,few,TRBV5-5,CASSSKDRGALGNQPQHF,TGTGCCAGCAGCTCGAAGGACAGGGGAGCCTTGGGCAATCAGCCCCAGCATTTT
NA,TRBJ1-1,NA,TRBV13,CASSLFAPGGRNTEAFF,TGTGCCAGCAGCTTATTTGCCCCTGGGGGCAGAAACACTGAAGCTTTCTTT
NA,TRBJ1-2,NA,TRBV2,CASSEGVDIDYGYTF,TGTGCCAGCAGTGAAGGGGTGGACATAGACTATGGCTACACCTTC
NA,TRBJ1-1,NA,TRBV19,CASSIAMEGVAFF,TGTGCCAGTAGTATAGCAATGGAGGGTGTCGCTTTCTTT
NA,TRBJ1-4,NA,TRBV4-1,CASSQWGESDEKLFF,TGCGCCAGCAGCCAATGGGGGGAAAGTGATGAAAAACTGTTTTTT
NA,TRBJ1-2,NA,TRBV10-2,CASSERAGADYGYTF,TGCGCCAGCAGTGAGAGGGCGGGGGCGGACTATGGCTACACCTTC
TRBD1,TRBJ2-2,few,TRBV19,CASSIGQDRGGTGELFF,TGTGCCAGTAGTATAGGTCAGGACAGGGGTGGAACCGGGGAGCTGTTTTTT
NA,TRBJ1-4,NA,TRBV19,CASSILGQGGNEKLFF,TGTGCCAGTAGTATATTGGGGCAGGGCGGTAATGAAAAACTGTTTTTT
TRBD2,TRBJ2-1,NA,TRBV15,CATSRLTSGDNEQFF,TGTGCCACCAGCAGATTGACTAGCGGAGACAATGAGCAGTTCTTC
NA,TRBJ1-2,NA,TRBV21-1,CASSPSPGQGARGYTF,TGTGCCAGCAGTCCCAGCCCGGGACAGGGGGCTAGGGGCTACACCTTC
NA,TRBJ1-2,NA,TRBV10-3,CAISPNYGFSYGYTF,TGTGCCATCAGCCCTAACTATGGCTTTTCCTATGGCTACACCTTC
NA,TRBJ1-2,NA,TRBV28,CASSLRDSLFNGYTF,TGTGCCAGCAGTCTCCGGGACTCCCTATTTAACGGCTACACCTTC
NA,TRBJ2-3,NA,TRBV4-3,CASSRLSRTDTQYF,TGCGCCAGCAGCCGTCTCTCTCGGACAGATACGCAGTATTTT
NA,TRBJ2-2,few,TRBV9,CASSVTAQTTGELFF,TGTGCCAGCAGCGTAACGGCACAGACCACCGGGGAGCTGTTTTTT
NA,TRBJ2-3,NA,TRBV27,CASSIDRGPIFTDTQYF,TGTGCCAGCAGTATCGATCGGGGTCCGATCTTCACAGATACGCAGTATTTT
NA,TRBJ1-3,NA,TRBV25-1,CASVNSGNTIYF,TGTGCCAGCGTTAACTCTGGAAACACCATATATTTT
NA,TRBJ1-5,NA,TRBV7-9,CASSLEGGGSNQPQHF,TGTGCCAGCAGCTTAGAGGGCGGGGGTAGCAATCAGCCCCAGCATTTT
TRBD1,TRBJ1-2,few,TRBV27,CASSPRDRASYTF,TGTGCCAGCAGCCCCAGGGACAGGGCAAGCTACACCTTC
NA,TRBJ2-1,NA,TRBV13,CASSRGGPLGNEQFF,TGTGCCAGCAGCCGCGGGGGCCCCCTCGGAAATGAGCAGTTCTTC
TRBD1,TRBJ2-5,once,TRBV28,CASSYIGQGGETQYF,TGTGCCAGCAGTTACATTGGACAGGGGGGGGAGACCCAGTACTTC
NA,TRBJ2-5,NA,TRBV7-2,CASSPPPGVETQYF,TGTGCCAGCAGCCCCCCCCCGGGGGTAGAGACCCAGTACTTC
TRBD1,TRBJ1-5,NA,TRBV13,CASSFRQGIQPQHF,TGTGCCAGCAGCTTTAGACAGGGGATTCAGCCCCAGCATTTT
TRBD1,TRBJ1-6,NA,TRBV5-6,CASSSGTGDSPLHF,TGTGCCAGCAGCAGCGGGACAGGGGATTCACCCCTCCACTTT
NA,TRBJ1-4,NA,TRBV19,CASSMRGEKLFF,TGTGCCAGTAGTATGCGGGGGGAAAAACTGTTTTTT
TRBD1,TRBJ1-4,NA,TRBV11-3,CASSLGQGRGEKLFF,TGTGCCAGCAGCTTAGGACAGGGCCGGGGAGAAAAACTGTTTTTT
TRBD2,TRBJ2-3,NA,TRBV7-2,CASSFGGDRSTDTQYF,TGTGCCAGCAGCTTTGGGGGGGACCGTAGCACAGATACGCAGTATTTT
TRBD2,TRBJ2-7,NA,TRBV28,CASSWRGTRYEQYF,TGTGCCAGCAGCTGGCGGGGGACTCGATACGAGCAGTACTTC
NA,TRBJ1-2,NA,TRBV18,CASSPNRDALYGYTF,TGTGCCAGCTCACCAAATCGGGATGCCCTCTATGGCTACACCTTC
NA,TRBJ2-2,NA,TRBV11-2,CASSLEGAGELFF,TGTGCCAGCAGCTTAGAGGGAGCCGGGGAGCTGTTTTTT
TRBD1,TRBJ2-7,NA,TRBV28,CASSSPGQGHYEQYF,TGTGCCAGCAGTTCGCCGGGACAGGGTCACTACGAGCAGTACTTC
TRBD1,TRBJ1-2,NA,TRBV7-3,CASSRDREDGYTF,TGTGCCAGCAGCCGGGACAGGGAAGATGGCTACACCTTC
TRBD1,TRBJ2-2,NA,TRBV5-1,CASRIGTATGELFF,TGCGCCAGCAGAATCGGGACAGCCACCGGGGAGCTGTTTTTT